The entry that follows covers one T cell receptor (beta chain) sequence. The antigen is unknown. Germline V lookup: CDR1 MNHNY, CDR2 SVGAGI (reference sequence). This CDR3 has 13 residues. Trimming stripped 8 bases from V and 3 bases from J, with 14 bases between. This sample is part of a study of shared clonotypes between healthy human individuals. The study's findings and limits: Sequencing depth was a factor that was expected to affect clonotype sharing among donors. A handful of donors showed sharing of roughly 5% of naive CD4 clonotypes. Clonotypes which were not shared had lower generation probabilities than clonotypes that all four donors shared. What naive subsets generally showed was a larger estimated richness than memory subsets showed.

Using immunoSEQ multiplex PCR, the repertoire was profiled, and TCRdb retains in-frame clones only, with some absent. The table has under 650,000 clones, almost 97% seen once. Material for sequencing was naive CD4+ T cells sorted from blood. Stated subset: CD45RA+ positively selected. The chain couples TRBV6-6 to TRBJ2-7; D unclear. The receptor was isolated from a woman aged 25-40 years in good health. The CDR3 here is CASGSQAGYEQYF. The CDR3 DNA reads as TGTGCCAGCGGTTCCCAGGCAGGCTACGAGCAGTACTTC.